The 29 T cell receptor beta chains listed next were all sequenced from one sample in a study of Tregs in tolerant kidney transplant recipients. Sequenced by immunoSEQ multiplex PCR; TCRdb stores in-frame clones only, minus some. Of around 120,000 clones listed, around 94% are singletons. The sequencing input was CD4+ T cells from blood. These receptors were taken from a human donor in good health.

The chain uses TRBV7-2 and TRBJ2-3, with a weak D call TRBD1 (5 bases). The CDR3 totals 16 residues. Deletions cut 5 bases from V and 3 bases from J, with 18 bases between. CDR1 and CDR2 (germline): SGHTA, FQGNSA. This CDR3 is CASSPLRWGGTDTQYF. The CDR3 nucleotides read TGTGCCAGCAGCCCTCTAAGGTGGGGCGGAACAGATACGCAGTATTTT.

Note on this clone: Other DNA sequences within the sample encode an identical CDR3. V is TRBV18 and J is TRBJ1-4; D is unresolved. Germline loops: CDR1 KGHSH, CDR2 LQKENI. This CDR3 region has 14 residues. Trimming stripped 3 bases from V and 0 bases from J, with 5 bases between. The CDR3, as DNA: TGTGCCAGCTCACCGAGTGCAACTAATGAAAAACTGTTTTTT. Its translation: CASSPSATNEKLFF.

The chain is built from TRBV18 and TRBJ2-1; 9 nucleotides line up with TRBD1. J gave up 1 base and V 3 bases, and 4 bases lay outside the gene matches. The CDR3 totals 16 residues. Germline V gives CDR1 KGHSH, CDR2 LQKENI. In DNA form, the CDR3 reads TGTGCCAGCTCACCGCTCGGGACAGGGTCCTACAATGAGCAGTTCTTC. Translated, it gives CASSPLGTGSYNEQFF.

The chain joins TRBV7-9 to TRBJ1-3; tentatively, D is TRBD1 (6 bases). V shed 5 bases and J shed 0 bases, with 23 bases lying between them. The CDR3 is 19 amino acids. Germline V CDR1 and CDR2: SEHNR, FQNEAQ (reference sequence). DNA for the CDR3: TGTGCCAGCAGCCTCCGGGACAAGTTAACCCCCCTCTCTGGAAACACCATATATTTT. Amino acids: CASSLRDKLTPLSGNTIYF.

The genes are TRBV5-4 and TRBJ2-7; the D is unclear. This CDR3 has 13 amino acids. Germline V gene sequence: CDR1 SGHNT, CDR2 YYREEE (reference sequence). V lost 1 base to trimming and J lost 2 bases, with 7 bases between them. This CDR3 is CASSLLSTYEQYF. CDR3 bases: TGTGCCAGCAGCTTGCTAAGCACCTACGAGCAGTACTTC.

The CDR3 region has the DNA TGCGCCAGCAGTGAATCACCTAGCACAGATACGCAGTATTTT. This translates into CASSESPSTDTQYF. The V call is TRBV10-1, the J call TRBJ2-3, with unresolved D. Germline V CDR1 and CDR2: WNHNN, SYGVQD (reference sequence). CDR3 length: 14 residues. Trimming stripped 3 bases from V and 0 bases from J, with 7 bases between.

V is TRBV5-1 and J is TRBJ1-3; no reliable D call. V shed 1 base and J shed 1 base, with 6 bases lying between them. Germline CDR1 SGHRS, CDR2 YFSETQ. The CDR3 consists of 14 residues. This CDR3 reads CASSLIGSGNTIYF. The CDR3 nucleotides are TGCGCCAGCAGCTTGATAGGTTCTGGAAACACCATATATTTT.

This clone has just one count. The chain uses TRBV19 and TRBJ2-3, with 10 positions matching TRBD2. This CDR3 region has 17 residues. Losses at the gene ends were 7 bases for V and 6 bases for J; bases not matched to a gene: 16. Germline CDR1 LNHDA, CDR2 SQIVND (reference sequence). CDR3 DNA sequence: TGTGCCAGTACCCCGCGGGCTAGCGGGAGCGAAGTGGATACGCAGTATTTT. As protein: CASTPRASGSEVDTQYF.

V is TRBV7-6 and J is TRBJ2-2; tentatively, D is TRBD1 or TRBD2 (5 bases each). From germline, CDR1 is SGHVS and CDR2 FNYEAQ. Trimming removed 7 bases from V and 1 base from J, with 16 bases in between. This CDR3 contains 16 residues. The chain's CDR3 is CASTLSGGWNTGELFF. CDR3 DNA sequence: TGTGCCAGCACCCTGAGTGGGGGATGGAACACCGGGGAGCTGTTTTTT.

The chain has TRBV19 and TRBJ2-1; D is perhaps TRBD1 (6 bases). The CDR3 covers 15 residues. Germline loops: CDR1 LNHDA, CDR2 SQIVND (reference sequence). The V end lost 1 base, the J end lost 6 bases, and 13 bases lay between the germline ends. DNA of the CDR3: TGTGCCAGTAGTATAGGCAGGGGCCCGGGCAATGAGCAGTTCTTC. It encodes CASSIGRGPGNEQFF.

This clone was observed once. V is TRBV5-1 and J is TRBJ1-1; 9 positions agree with TRBD1. Germline loops: CDR1 SGHRS, CDR2 YFSETQ. Trimming took 7 bases from V and 5 from J; bases not matched to a gene: 15. The CDR3 totals 16 residues. The CDR3 here is CASGPAGTGKETEAFF. The CDR3 DNA sequence: TGCGCCAGCGGGCCTGCCGGGACAGGGAAAGAAACTGAAGCTTTCTTT.

This rearrangement joins TRBV30 to TRBJ2-3; D is possibly TRBD2 (6 bases). V lost 7 bases, J lost 4 bases, and 15 bases lay in between. This CDR3 has 13 residues. Per the germline V gene, CDR1 is GTSNPN and CDR2 is SVGIG (reference sequence). The CDR3 nucleotides are TGTGCCTCGGCGAAGGGAGGCGCAGATACGCAGTATTTT. Translation gives CASAKGGADTQYF.

The genes are TRBV2 and TRBJ2-4; 10 nucleotides match TRBD1. CDR1 SNHLY and CDR2 FYNNEI come from the germline V gene. The CDR3 spans 19 residues. After removal of 4 bases from V and 0 bases from J, the junction contained 12 bases not matched to a gene. The CDR3 here is CASSGPEGDRGLAKNIQYF. In nucleotides, the CDR3 is TGTGCCAGCAGTGGCCCTGAGGGGGACAGGGGTCTAGCCAAAAACATTCAGTACTTC.

The V and J genes are TRBV30 and TRBJ1-1, with 7 bases lining up with TRBD1. The germline V gene encodes CDR1 GTSNPN and CDR2 SVGIG (reference sequence). The trim removed 3 bases at V and 2 bases at J, leaving 6 bases unmatched. CDR3 size: 14 residues. The DNA of the CDR3 is TGTGCCTGGAGCGGGACAGCTAGAAACACTGAAGCTTTCTTT. Amino acids: CAWSGTARNTEAFF.

The DNA for the CDR3 is TGTGCCAGCAGCCTCGGGATCGGGGGCACCGGGGAGCTGTTTTTT. Residues: CASSLGIGGTGELFF. This sequence joins TRBV11-2 and TRBJ2-2; D might be TRBD2 (6 bases). This CDR3 is 15 amino acids long. CDR1 is SGHAT and CDR2 is FQNNGV in the germline V gene. Trimming removed 5 bases from V and 4 bases from J, with 14 bases in between.

V usage is TRBV15 and J usage is TRBJ2-3; tentatively, D is TRBD2 (6 bases). Trimming removed 2 bases at V and 4 bases at J, with 7 bases between. The V gene's germline CDR1 is LNHNV and CDR2 YYDKDF (reference sequence). The CDR3 runs 13 residues. The CDR3 DNA is TGTGCCACCAGCAGACGACTAGCAGATACGCAGTATTTT. It translates to CATSRRLADTQYF.

V and J are TRBV5-1 and TRBJ2-2; 13 bases fit TRBD2. CDR3 size: 18 residues. Unmatched junction bases numbered 7, after V lost 4 bases and J lost 1 base. The germline V gene encodes CDR1 SGHRS and CDR2 YFSETQ. The CDR3 DNA is TGCGCCAGCAGCCCTCCTCGACTAGCGGGAGGGAACACCGGGGAGCTGTTTTTT. As protein: CASSPPRLAGGNTGELFF.

This chain uses TRBV5-4 with TRBJ2-2, with 10 bases matching TRBD2. The CDR3 loop spans 15 amino acids. Germline trimming cut 6 bases from V and 4 bases from J; bases unmatched to any gene: 6. CDR1 and CDR2 from the germline V gene are SGHNT and YYREEE (reference sequence). CDR3 in amino acids: CASTAGGRTTGELFF. The DNA of the CDR3 is TGTGCCAGCACAGCGGGGGGGCGGACCACCGGGGAGCTGTTTTTT.

The genes are TRBV10-1 and TRBJ2-3, with D perhaps matching TRBD1 (5 bases). Germline CDR1 is WNHNN and CDR2 is SYGVQD (reference sequence). Trimming cost V 3 bases and J 3 bases, with 10 bases left between them. This CDR3 spans 14 amino acids. CDR3 sequence (DNA): TGCGCCAGCAGTGAAAGACCAGGGACAGATACGCAGTATTTT. Translation: CASSERPGTDTQYF.

The chain links TRBV5-1 to TRBJ2-1, with 10 bases identical to TRBD2. V lost 0 bases to trimming and J lost 7 bases; unmatched junction nucleotides: 4. Germline CDR1 reads SGHRS; CDR2 reads YFSETQ. This CDR3 has 15 amino acids. The CDR3 loop reads CASSLAPSGGNEQFF. DNA for the CDR3: TGCGCCAGCAGCTTGGCCCCTAGCGGGGGTAATGAGCAGTTCTTC.

CDR3 nucleotide sequence: TGCGCCAGCAGCCAAGATTTGGGGGGTACCTACAATGAGCAGTTCTTC. This codes for CASSQDLGGTYNEQFF. This rearrangement joins TRBV4-1 to TRBJ2-1; D may be TRBD2 (6 bases). V lost 0 bases, J lost 2 bases, and 11 bases lay in between. CDR3 size: 16 residues. From germline, CDR1 is MGHRA and CDR2 YSYEKL.

CDR3 bases: TGTGCCAGTAGTGCTGGGTTCGAGACCCAGTACTTC. Translation gives CASSAGFETQYF. The V call is TRBV19, the J call TRBJ2-5; D is unresolved. The CDR3 extends over 12 amino acids. The V end lost 5 bases, the J end lost 5 bases, and 9 bases lay between the germline ends. Germline V gene lookup returns CDR1 LNHDA and CDR2 SQIVND (reference sequence). The variable domain in full, with the rest retrieved from reference TRBV19 and TRBJ2-5, is DGGITQSPKYLFRKEGQNVTLSCEQNLNHDAMYWYRQDPGQGLRLIYYSQIVNDFQKGDIAEGYSVSREKKESFPLTVTSAQKNPTAFYLCASSAGFETQYFGPGTRLLVL.

The rearrangement joins TRBV7-3 to TRBJ1-2, with 7 bases fitting TRBD1. Germline CDR1 SGHTA, CDR2 FQGTGA. The V gene end was trimmed by 5 bases and the J gene end by 0 bases; junction bases not matched to a gene: 15. The CDR3 totals 18 residues. CDR3 loop: CASSTRPRQGSANYGYTF. The DNA of the CDR3 is TGTGCCAGCAGCACCCGCCCCCGACAGGGCTCAGCTAACTATGGCTACACCTTC.

This clone appeared a single time. The rearrangement joins TRBV5-5 to TRBJ1-1; the D is unclear. Germline values: CDR1 SGHKS, CDR2 YYEKEE (reference sequence). V dropped 1 base and J dropped 3 bases, with 10 bases sitting between them. The CDR3 runs 14 residues. CDR3 nucleotide sequence: TGTGCCAGCAGCTTGTGGGAGTTGGACACTGAAGCTTTCTTT. Its protein is CASSLWELDTEAFF.

The rearrangement uses TRBV6-4 and TRBJ2-4; D is perhaps TRBD2 (5 bases). The CDR3 extends over 14 amino acids. Looked up from germline, CDR1 is MRHNA and CDR2 is SNTAGT. Here the CDR3 DNA reads TGTGCGATTGCGGGCCATCTAGCCAAAAACATTCAGTACTTC. Translation: CAIAGHLAKNIQYF.

The chain couples TRBV30 to TRBJ1-2; 9 bases fit TRBD1. This CDR3 comprises 17 residues. Germline V CDR1 and CDR2: GTSNPN, SVGIG (reference sequence). Germline trimming cut 1 base from V and 4 bases from J; bases unmatched to any gene: 13. CDR3 in amino acids: CAWSAGDRVRKIYGYTF. DNA of the CDR3: TGTGCCTGGAGTGCCGGGGACAGGGTGCGTAAGATCTATGGCTACACCTTC. Combining the CDR3 with reference TRBV30 and TRBJ1-2 gives the whole variable domain SQTIHQWPATLVQPVGSPLSLECTVEGTSNPNLYWYRQAAGRGLQLLFYSVGIGQISSEVPQNLSASRPQDRQFILSSKKLLLSDSGFYLCAWSAGDRVRKIYGYTFGSGTRLTVV.

In nucleotides, the CDR3 is TGCGCCTGCCGCGTAGACCCTCGAGAGACCCAGTACTTC. This codes for CACRVDPRETQYF. The V call is TRBV5-1, the J call TRBJ2-5; D gene ambiguous. Trimming pared 10 bases from V and 4 bases from J, leaving 17 bases between. From germline, CDR1 is SGHRS and CDR2 YFSETQ. This CDR3 is 13 amino acids long.

The chain combines TRBV5-4 with TRBJ1-1, with 8 positions matching TRBD1. Germline loops: CDR1 SGHNT, CDR2 YYREEE (reference sequence). With 3 bases clipped from V and 5 bases from J, the junction kept 6 bases outside the gene matches. The length of the CDR3 is 14 residues. CDR3 DNA sequence: TGTGCCAGCAGCTCCAGGGGGCTGGGGACTGAAGCTTTCTTT. Translation gives CASSSRGLGTEAFF.

The chain recombines TRBV19 with TRBJ2-3; D is undetermined. V dropped 6 bases and J dropped 2 bases, with 12 bases sitting between them. The V gene's germline CDR1 is LNHDA and CDR2 SQIVND (reference sequence). The CDR3 loop spans 14 amino acids. CDR3 bases: TGTGCCAGTAGGAGCTGGGCGAACACAGATACGCAGTATTTT. Translating it yields CASRSWANTDTQYF. Variable domain in full (rest from reference TRBV19 and TRBJ2-3): DGGITQSPKYLFRKEGQNVTLSCEQNLNHDAMYWYRQDPGQGLRLIYYSQIVNDFQKGDIAEGYSVSREKKESFPLTVTSAQKNPTAFYLCASRSWANTDTQYFGPGTRLTVL.